This entry lists 22 T cell receptor beta chains sequenced from one sample in a study of blood T cells in healthy people across ages. A sample-barcoded 5' primer and a J-beta primer mix were used in a second PCR of about 6 to 12 cycles. TCRdb used MiXCR to reprocess the 5' RACE reads, holding one entry per CDR3 protein. The sample yields fewer than 2,000,000 distinct CDR3 sequences, about 39% seen once. Sequencing input: blood. The receptor set was obtained from a human donor in good health.

This chain links TRBV28 with TRBJ1-2, with 7 nucleotides matching TRBD1. The germline V gene has CDR1 MDHEN and CDR2 SYDVKM. Losses at the gene ends were 6 bases for V and 8 bases for J; bases not matched to a gene: 9. The length of the CDR3 is 13 residues. The CDR3 loop reads CASRTGTASGYTF. In DNA, the CDR3 is TGTGCCAGCAGGACAGGGACAGCCTCCGGCTACACCTTC.

This clonotype was counted between two and nine times. The chain carries TRBV29-1 and TRBJ2-5; D unclear. V shed 7 bases and J shed 5 bases, with 11 bases lying between them. CDR3 size: 11 residues. Germline V gene data show CDR1 as SQVTM and CDR2 as ANQGSEA. The CDR3 loop is CSAGIRETQYF. As DNA, the CDR3 is TGCAGCGCTGGGATTAGGGAGACCCAGTACTTC.

The gene calls are TRBV12-3 or TRBV12-4 and TRBJ2-5; D not certain. The CDR3 runs 13 residues. The V and J ends lost 7 bases and 11 bases respectively, with 20 bases between them. The CDR3 reads CASTLSGYNEQYF. CDR3 bases: TGTGCCAGCACCCTATCCGGATACAATGAGCAGTACTTC.

The V gene is TRBV7-8, the J gene TRBJ2-3; D uncertain. V dropped 3 bases and J dropped 1 base, with 14 bases sitting between them. Germline V CDR1 and CDR2: SGHVS, FQNEAQ. The CDR3 sequence is 16 residues long. The CDR3 DNA reads as TGTGCCAGCAGCTTGACGATCAGGAGCGGCACAGATACGCAGTATTTT. Protein sequence: CASSLTIRSGTDTQYF.

In this sample, this clonotype turned up a few times. V gene TRBV24-1 combines with J gene TRBJ2-1; D unresolved. This CDR3 is 13 amino acids long. V was clipped by 5 bases and J by 4 bases, with 8 bases between them. Germline V gene sequence: CDR1 KGHDR, CDR2 SFDVKD. CDR3 residues: CATSVYGYNEQFF. Written as DNA, the CDR3 is TGTGCCACCAGTGTGTACGGGTACAATGAGCAGTTCTTC.

V gene TRBV6-6 combines with J gene TRBJ2-1; D may be TRBD1 or TRBD2 (5 bases each). The CDR3 runs to 13 residues. The V end lost 6 bases, the J end lost 6 bases, and 12 bases lay between the germline ends. Germline V gene sequence: CDR1 MNHNY, CDR2 SVGAGI (reference sequence). CDR3 sequence reads: CASRVPGPNEQFF. The CDR3, as DNA: TGTGCCAGCAGGGTCCCGGGACCCAATGAGCAGTTCTTC.

This chain connects TRBV7-2 to TRBJ2-1; 16 nucleotides match TRBD2. The germline CDR1 and CDR2 sequences are SGHTA and FQGNSA. With 4 bases clipped from V and 0 bases from J, the junction kept 9 bases outside the gene matches. This CDR3 has 20 residues. CDR3 region: CASSSTPGLAGGRSYNEQFF. For the CDR3, the DNA is TGTGCCAGCAGCTCGACCCCGGGACTAGCGGGGGGGCGCTCCTACAATGAGCAGTTCTTC. Drawing the rest from reference TRBV7-2 and TRBJ2-1, the complete variable domain is GAGVSQSPSNKVTEKGKDVELRCDPISGHTALYWYRQSLGQGLEFLIYFQGNSAPDKSGLPSDRFSAERTGGSVSTLTIQRTQQEDSAVYLCASSSTPGLAGGRSYNEQFFGPGTRLTVL.

This clonotype was seen more than once but under ten times. The chain joins TRBV5-5 to TRBJ2-7; the D gene is possibly TRBD1 (6 bases). The germline V gene has CDR1 SGHKS and CDR2 YYEKEE (reference sequence). The V gene lost 4 bases and the J gene lost 9 bases, with 23 bases spanning the gap. The CDR3 sequence is 15 residues long. CDR3: CASSAGEVLSAMQYF. The CDR3 DNA sequence: TGTGCCAGCAGCGCAGGGGAAGTTTTAAGTGCGATGCAGTACTTC.

This clonotype was counted only a few times. Here the CDR3 reads CASSPPVGKPYEQYF. The DNA of the CDR3 is TGTGCCAGCAGCCCCCCGGTGGGGAAGCCCTACGAGCAGTACTTC. The chain uses TRBV7-2 and TRBJ2-7; D remains ambiguous. Germline CDR1 is SGHTA and CDR2 is FQGNSA. V was clipped by 5 bases and J by 2 bases, with 16 bases between them. The CDR3 runs 15 residues.

V gene TRBV29-1 combines with J gene TRBJ1-2; 7 bases line up with TRBD1. This CDR3 comprises 13 residues. Germline V gene data show CDR1 as SQVTM and CDR2 as ANQGSEA. The J segment lost 6 bases and the V segment lost 6 bases, leaving 10 bases of the junction unmatched. The CDR3 here is CSVRPTGLDGYTF. CDR3 nucleotide sequence: TGCAGCGTCCGACCGACAGGGTTAGATGGCTACACCTTC. The whole variable domain, filled in from reference TRBV29-1 and TRBJ1-2, reads SAVISQKPSRDICQRGTSLTIQCQVDSQVTMMFWYRQQPGQSLTLIATANQGSEATYESGFVIDKFPISRPNLTFSTLTVSNMSPEDSSIYLCSVRPTGLDGYTFGSGTRLTVV.

V usage is TRBV4-3 and J usage is TRBJ2-2; D remains unclear. Per the germline V gene, CDR1 is LGHNA and CDR2 is YSLEER. The germline V and J ends were trimmed by 0 bases and 1 base, with 9 bases remaining between them. The CDR3 spans 16 residues. The CDR3 DNA reads as TGCGCCAGCAGCCAAGATAAAGCAGGGAACACCGGGGAGCTGTTTTTT. Residues: CASSQDKAGNTGELFF.

Comments on this clonotype: This is likely an artifact of a read error, given a far larger clone one base away. This chain uses TRBV28 with TRBJ2-7; D may correspond to TRBD1 or TRBD2 (7 bases each). The ends were cut back, 6 bases at V and 1 base at J, with 10 bases in the middle. The CDR3 has 13 amino acids. Germline loops: CDR1 MDHEN, CDR2 SYDVKM. CDR3 in DNA: TGTGCCAGCAGGCAGGGGGGGTCCTACGAGCAGTACGTC. This translates into CASRQGGSYEQYV.

This clonotype was found a few times. CDR3 DNA: TGCGCCAGCAGCTTAACCATGGGGGAGCGGAGCACAGATACGCAGTATTTT. Protein product: CASSLTMGERSTDTQYF. The V and J genes are TRBV5-1 and TRBJ2-3; D is possibly TRBD1 or TRBD2 (5 bases each). This CDR3 spans 17 amino acids. Trimming took off 2 bases at V and 0 bases at J, with 16 bases between the two ends. Germline-derived CDR1 and CDR2 are SGHRS and YFSETQ.

The chain has TRBV2 and TRBJ2-1; no clear D gene. Per germline, CDR1 SNHLY and CDR2 FYNNEI. The CDR3 totals 13 residues. Trimming shortened V by 6 bases and J by 10 bases, and 16 bases separated the two germline ends. CDR3 in amino acids: CASRLSNPGEQFF. The DNA of the CDR3 is TGTGCCAGCAGATTATCCAACCCCGGGGAGCAGTTCTTC.

This clonotype turned up a few times. The chain joins TRBV5-1 to TRBJ2-4; D is ambiguous. CDR1 is SGHRS, CDR2 YFSETQ, per germline. This CDR3 is 17 amino acids long. Trimming took 4 bases from V and 0 from J, leaving 17 bases between them. CDR3 loop: CASSEVGGDLAKNIQYF. The CDR3 coding sequence is TGCGCCAGCAGCGAAGTCGGTGGCGATCTAGCCAAAAACATTCAGTACTTC.

This clonotype appeared a few times. The V and J genes are TRBV4-3 and TRBJ2-3; 10 nucleotides line up with TRBD2. V lost 2 bases, J lost 7 bases, and 12 bases stayed unmatched. Per germline, CDR1 LGHNA and CDR2 YSLEER. CDR3 length: 17 residues. CDR3 in amino acids: CASSQSFSGGAVNTQYF. CDR3 in DNA: TGCGCCAGCAGCCAATCTTTCAGCGGGGGGGCGGTAAATACGCAGTATTTT.

About this clonotype itself: One junction end does not reproduce the germline sequence, and a read error may be involved. V usage is TRBV3-1 and J usage is TRBJ2-7, with 7 positions matching TRBD1. Germline V gene lookup returns CDR1 LGHDT and CDR2 YNNKEL (reference sequence). This CDR3 spans 15 amino acids. CDR3 loop: CASSSDRVKTYEQYF. The CDR3 DNA sequence: TGCGCCAGCAGCTCAGACAGGGTTAAGACCTACGAGCAGTACTTC.

This clonotype showed up just a few times. The CDR3 sequence is CASSLDPEGQGTQYF. For the CDR3, the DNA is TGCGCCAGCAGCTTAGACCCGGAGGGGCAAGGTACGCAGTATTTT. The J gene is TRBJ2-3, the V gene TRBV5-1; D is perhaps TRBD2 (6 bases). The CDR3 is 15 amino acids. Trimming left V 2 bases short and J 8 bases short, with 18 bases between. CDR1 SGHRS and CDR2 YFSETQ come from the germline V gene.

This chain uses TRBV9 with TRBJ1-2; D may be TRBD1 (5 bases). The CDR3 loop spans 14 amino acids. V was trimmed by 6 bases and J by 3 bases, leaving 15 bases between them. Germline V lookup: CDR1 SGDLS, CDR2 YYNGEE. CDR3 amino acids: CASTRGNSDYGYTF. As DNA, the CDR3 is TGTGCCAGCACCCGGGGCAATTCAGACTATGGCTACACCTTC.

The CDR3 spells CASSHEGGSGYTF. Here the CDR3 DNA reads TGCGCCAGCAGCCACGAAGGGGGCTCTGGCTACACCTTC. The chain uses TRBV4-1 and TRBJ1-2, with 7 bases matching TRBD1. The V and J ends lost 3 bases and 7 bases, in that order; junction bases with no gene match: 5. There are 13 residues in the CDR3. Germline V gene lookup returns CDR1 MGHRA and CDR2 YSYEKL.

In its sample, this clonotype was seen many times. J is TRBJ2-6 and V is TRBV5-5; D call uncertain. The CDR3 is 14 residues long. Germline V CDR1 and CDR2: SGHKS, YYEKEE (reference sequence). V lost 2 bases and J lost 0, with 3 bases in between. The CDR3 DNA reads as TGTGCCAGCAGCTTCCCCTCTGGGGCCAACGTCCTGACTTTC. This codes for CASSFPSGANVLTF.

Points on this clonotype: A junction end diverges from the germline sequence, so it may reflect a read error. The V and J genes are TRBV7-2 and TRBJ2-3, with 10 positions matching TRBD2. This CDR3 region has 17 residues. Germline V CDR1 and CDR2: SGHTA, FQGNSA. The CDR3 DNA reads TGTGCCGGCAGCTTAGACCTAGCGGGGGTGGACACAGATACGCAGTATTTT. Translated: CAGSLDLAGVDTDTQYF.